These 21 T cell receptor beta chains were all obtained from the same sample, sequenced in a study of Graves' ophthalmopathy and Graves' hyperthyroidism. Using RNA transcripts, the TCR beta CDR3 regions were amplified. An opening RT-PCR round employed HTBI primers and preceded a second-round multiplex PCR. TCRdb re-analysed the multiplex PCR reads in MiXCR, keeping a single row per CDR3 protein. The table records hundreds of thousands of distinct CDR3 sequences, roughly 39% of them present only once. The specimen was peripheral blood. The receptors originated from an adult man with Graves' ophthalmopathy.

The sample holds many counts of this clonotype. The chain couples TRBV12-3 or TRBV12-4 to TRBJ2-5, with D perhaps TRBD1 (6 bases). The V gene lost 3 bases and the J gene lost 4 bases, with 9 bases spanning the gap. The CDR3 spans 13 residues. CDR3 in amino acids: CASSFYRAETQYF. The CDR3, as DNA: TGTGCCAGCAGTTTTTACAGGGCAGAGACCCAGTACTTC.

A word on this clonotype: Just one base apart from a much larger clone, this may be a read error. A read error is likely, as this CDR3 ends without the conserved phenylalanine or tryptophan. J is TRBJ2-5 and V is TRBV5-1; TRBD1 matches 7 bases. The ends lost 3 bases at V and 5 bases at J; junction bases unmatched: 13. Germline-derived CDR1 and CDR2 are SGHRS and YFSETQ. The CDR3 covers 16 residues. Here the CDR3 reads CASSSPGVGGYETQYV. CDR3 nucleotides: TGCGCCAGCAGCTCCCCTGGTGTAGGGGGCTACGAGACCCAGTACGTC.

This clonotype was seen at least ten times. The chain uses TRBV25-1 and TRBJ2-7; TRBD1 aligns across 7 bases. The germline V gene encodes CDR1 MGHDK and CDR2 SYGVNS. Trimming removed 2 bases from V and 3 bases from J; junction bases left unmatched: 1. The CDR3 contains 13 residues. The CDR3 DNA is TGTGCCAGCAGTGAAGGGACAGTCTACGAGCAGTACTTC. Residues: CASSEGTVYEQYF.

The rearrangement joins TRBV29-1 to TRBJ1-2; maybe TRBD1 (5 bases). CDR1 and CDR2 from the germline V gene are SQVTM and ANQGSEA. This CDR3 region has 13 residues. V gave up 6 bases and J gave up 5 bases, with 16 bases separating them. The DNA of the CDR3 is TGCAGCGTAAAGCCGGGACGTGGTTATGGCTACACCTTC. The encoded protein is CSVKPGRGYGYTF. Based on the CDR3 plus reference TRBV29-1 and TRBJ1-2, the full variable domain is SAVISQKPSRDICQRGTSLTIQCQVDSQVTMMFWYRQQPGQSLTLIATANQGSEATYESGFVIDKFPISRPNLTFSTLTVSNMSPEDSSIYLCSVKPGRGYGYTFGSGTRLTVV.

The rearrangement uses TRBV7-3 and TRBJ1-6; 10 positions agree with TRBD1. Germline CDR1 SGHTA, CDR2 FQGTGA. The CDR3 runs 18 residues. The V gene end was trimmed by 5 bases and the J gene end by 10 bases; junction bases not matched to a gene: 17. CDR3 residues: CASSETGTSGQGGSPLHF. In nucleotides, the CDR3 is TGTGCCAGCAGCGAAACAGGAACCTCTGGACAGGGGGGATCACCCCTCCACTTT.

This clonotype was seen ten or more times. This sequence joins TRBV7-9 and TRBJ2-5, with 8 nucleotides matching TRBD1. V lost 4 bases and J lost 2; bases outside the gene matches: 6. CDR1 and CDR2 from the germline V gene are SEHNR and FQNEAQ (reference sequence). The CDR3 extends over 15 amino acids. DNA for the CDR3: TGTGCCAGCAGCTCACGACAGGGGCGTCAAGAGACCCAGTACTTC. Translated: CASSSRQGRQETQYF.

Concerning this clonotype: This may be a read error: a much more frequent sequence differs by one nucleotide. CDR3 sequence (DNA): TGTGCCAGCAGTGGGACAGGGGTCACTGAAGCTTTCTTT. It codes for CASSGTGVTEAFF. V is TRBV2 and J is TRBJ1-1; TRBD1 matches at 9 bases. Germline V gene lookup returns CDR1 SNHLY and CDR2 FYNNEI. This CDR3 has 13 amino acids. The J segment lost 4 bases and the V segment lost 4 bases, leaving 1 base of the junction unmatched. The variable domain in full, completed from reference TRBV2 and TRBJ1-1, reads EPEVTQTPSHQVTQMGQEVILRCVPISNHLYFYWYRQILGQKVEFLVSFYNNEISEKSEIFDDQFSVERPDGSNFTLKIRSTKLEDSAMYFCASSGTGVTEAFFGQGTRLTVV.

This clonotype came up once. The chain joins TRBV12-3 or TRBV12-4 to TRBJ2-5; D may correspond to TRBD1 or TRBD2 (5 bases each). The V end lost 7 bases, the J end lost 3 bases, and 15 bases lay between the germline ends. The CDR3 runs 14 residues. This CDR3 reads CASTPAGGEETQYF. The CDR3 DNA is TGTGCCAGCACCCCCGCTGGGGGAGAAGAGACCCAGTACTTC.

As for this clonotype: It may be a read error: a sequence one base away is much more abundant. The chain is built from TRBV7-8 and TRBJ1-5, with 7 bases identical to TRBD1. The germline V gene encodes CDR1 SGHVS and CDR2 FQNEAQ. The CDR3 covers 14 residues. With 8 bases clipped from V and 9 bases from J, the junction kept 13 bases outside the gene matches. The CDR3 DNA is TGTGCCAGCTGCCCCGGGAGGGGGCGTGGGCCCCAGCATTTT. Residues: CASCPGRGRGPQHF.

This clonotype was counted a few times. V usage is TRBV6-6 and J usage is TRBJ1-5; 10 bases match TRBD1. CDR3 length equals 14 residues. The J segment lost 6 bases and the V segment lost 6 bases, leaving 5 bases of the junction unmatched. The germline CDR1 and CDR2 sequences are MNHNY and SVGAGI (reference sequence). Here the CDR3 DNA reads TGTGCCAGCAGGGAGACAGGGGGCTCTCAGCCCCAGCATTTT. Translating gives CASRETGGSQPQHF.

This clonotype was found a few times. In nucleotides, the CDR3 is TGTGCCAGCAGTCCCGGGACAGGGGCCGAAAAACTGTTTTTT. Protein sequence: CASSPGTGAEKLFF. This rearrangement joins TRBV6-4 to TRBJ1-4, with TRBD1 matching over 10 bases. This CDR3 spans 14 amino acids. Trimming took 5 bases from V and 8 from J; bases not matched to a gene: 5. The germline gives CDR1 MRHNA, CDR2 SNTAGT.

V and J are TRBV10-3 and TRBJ1-5; tentative D call: TRBD1 (5 bases). Looked up from germline, CDR1 is ENHRY and CDR2 is SYGVKD. The CDR3 runs 14 residues. With 10 bases removed from V and 3 bases from J, the gap between germline ends came to 16 bases. The DNA of the CDR3 is TGTGCCAGCACTCCCACAGGAAACAATCAGCCCCAGCATTTT. It yields the protein CASTPTGNNQPQHF.

In this sample, this clonotype turned up many times. CDR3 DNA sequence: TGTGCCAGCAGCACCAGGGGGAGGAATTCACCCCTCCACTTT. It yields the protein CASSTRGRNSPLHF. The rearrangement uses TRBV7-6 and TRBJ1-6; TRBD1 agrees at 7 bases. The J segment lost 7 bases and the V segment lost 5 bases, leaving 5 bases of the junction unmatched. CDR1 is SGHVS and CDR2 is FNYEAQ in the germline V gene. The length of the CDR3 is 14 residues.

This clonotype was seen only a few times. The J gene is TRBJ1-6, the V gene TRBV27; D call uncertain. The length of the CDR3 is 14 residues. The germline gives CDR1 MNHEY, CDR2 SMNVEV (reference sequence). V was clipped by 4 bases and J by 10 bases, with 14 bases between them. The CDR3: CASSSGRYESPLHF. In DNA form, the CDR3 reads TGTGCCAGCAGTTCCGGCAGGTACGAATCACCCCTCCACTTT.

This clonotype was recorded many times. The rearrangement links TRBV2 to TRBJ1-4, with D unclear. The V end lost 2 bases, the J end lost 7 bases, and 11 bases lay between the germline ends. Germline-derived CDR1 and CDR2 are SNHLY and FYNNEI. The CDR3 totals 14 residues. The DNA for the CDR3 is TGTGCCAGCAGTGAACCTAGCGGTGGTGAAAAACTGTTTTTT. Translating gives CASSEPSGGEKLFF. The variable domain in full, completed from reference TRBV2 and TRBJ1-4, reads EPEVTQTPSHQVTQMGQEVILRCVPISNHLYFYWYRQILGQKVEFLVSFYNNEISEKSEIFDDQFSVERPDGSNFTLKIRSTKLEDSAMYFCASSEPSGGEKLFFGSGTQLSVL.

Only one count was recorded for this clonotype. The chain combines TRBV14 with TRBJ1-2; no clear D. The CDR3 has 15 residues. Germline V lookup: CDR1 SGHDN, CDR2 FVKESK. The V and J ends lost 0 bases and 1 base respectively, with 9 bases between them. The chain's CDR3 is CASSQDGRFNYGYTF. The CDR3, as DNA: TGTGCCAGCAGCCAAGATGGCAGATTTAACTATGGCTACACCTTC.

In the case of this clonotype: This could be a read error, since a much larger clone is one nucleotide away. The chain is built from TRBV12-3 or TRBV12-4 and TRBJ1-5, with 10 bases lining up with TRBD1. This CDR3 is 14 amino acids long. The CDR3 DNA reads as TGTGTCAGCAGTCGACAGGGGGCGGCTCAGCCCCAGCATTTT. The encoded protein is CVSSRQGAAQPQHF.

The chain has TRBV15 and TRBJ1-5, with 10 bases aligning to TRBD1. Losses at the gene ends were 3 bases for V and 9 bases for J; bases not matched to a gene: 5. This CDR3 comprises 14 residues. From germline, CDR1 is LNHNV and CDR2 YYDKDF (reference sequence). The CDR3 is CATSSSDRGWPQHF. CDR3 in DNA: TGTGCCACCAGCAGCTCGGACAGGGGGTGGCCCCAGCATTTT.

The chain is built from TRBV10-3 and TRBJ1-4, with no clear D. The length of the CDR3 is 13 residues. Germline V lookup: CDR1 ENHRY, CDR2 SYGVKD. Between the trimmed V and J ends, which lost 5 bases and 8 bases, there was a span of 12 bases. In DNA form, the CDR3 reads TGTGCCATCAGTTATTGGCTGGAGGAAAAACTGTTTTTT. It specifies CAISYWLEEKLFF.

This clonotype was counted at least ten times. The V call is TRBV25-1, the J call TRBJ2-6; D might be TRBD2 (6 bases). Trimming left V 6 bases short and J 0 bases short, with 18 bases between. The CDR3 sequence is 18 residues long. Germline V CDR1 and CDR2: MGHDK, SYGVNS. DNA for the CDR3: TGTGCCAGCAGGGGAAAACGGGACTCCGGCTCTGGGGCCAACGTCCTGACTTTC. Protein sequence: CASRGKRDSGSGANVLTF.

The chain is built from TRBV12-3 or TRBV12-4 and TRBJ2-7; 14 nucleotides agree with TRBD2. The J call may be faulty, since TRBJ2-1 better matches the DNA end. The CDR3 loop spans 14 amino acids. The CDR3 sequence: CASSGTSGSNEQFF. The CDR3 DNA sequence: TGTGCCAGCAGTGGGACTAGCGGGAGTAATGAGCAGTTCTTC.